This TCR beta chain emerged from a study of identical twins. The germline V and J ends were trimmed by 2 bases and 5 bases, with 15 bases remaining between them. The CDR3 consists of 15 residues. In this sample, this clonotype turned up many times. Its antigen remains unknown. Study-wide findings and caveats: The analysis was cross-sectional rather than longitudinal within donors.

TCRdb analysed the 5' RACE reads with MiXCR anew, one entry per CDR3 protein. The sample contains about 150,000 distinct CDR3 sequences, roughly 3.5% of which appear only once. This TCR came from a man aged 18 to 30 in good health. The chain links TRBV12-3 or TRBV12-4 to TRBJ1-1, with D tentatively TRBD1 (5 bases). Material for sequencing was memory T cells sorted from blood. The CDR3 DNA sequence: TGTGCCAGCAGTTTATTAACAGTTGGGACGACTGAAGCTTTCTTT. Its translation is CASSLLTVGTTEAFF.